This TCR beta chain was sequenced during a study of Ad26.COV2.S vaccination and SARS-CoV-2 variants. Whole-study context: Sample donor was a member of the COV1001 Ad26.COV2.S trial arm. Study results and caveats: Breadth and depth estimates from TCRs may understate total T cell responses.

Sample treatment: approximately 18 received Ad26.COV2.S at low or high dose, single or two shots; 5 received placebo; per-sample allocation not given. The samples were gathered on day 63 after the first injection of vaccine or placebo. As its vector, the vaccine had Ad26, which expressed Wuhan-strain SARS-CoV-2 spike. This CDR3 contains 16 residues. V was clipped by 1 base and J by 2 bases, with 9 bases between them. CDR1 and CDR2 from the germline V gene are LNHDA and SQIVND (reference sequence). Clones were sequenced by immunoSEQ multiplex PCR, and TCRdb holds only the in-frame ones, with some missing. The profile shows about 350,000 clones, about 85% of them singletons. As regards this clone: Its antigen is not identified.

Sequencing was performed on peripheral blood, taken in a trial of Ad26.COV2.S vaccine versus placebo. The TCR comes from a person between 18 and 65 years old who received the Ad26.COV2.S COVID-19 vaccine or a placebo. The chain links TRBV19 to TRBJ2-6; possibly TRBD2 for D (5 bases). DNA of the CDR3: TGTGCCAGTAGTATAGGGGCAGCGGCTGGGGCCAACGTCCTGACTTTC. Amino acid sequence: CASSIGAAAGANVLTF.